This passage covers 13 T cell receptor beta chains from one sample sequenced in a study of blood T cells in healthy people across ages. Using a J-beta primer mix together with a sample-barcoded 5' primer, a second PCR was run for about 6 to 11 cycles. TCRdb used MiXCR to reprocess the 5' RACE reads, holding one entry per CDR3 protein. This sample has 1.5 million to 2 million distinct CDR3 sequences, with roughly 30% found just once. Sample: blood. The receptors stem from a woman aged 25 to 39 in good health.

This rearrangement joins TRBV7-9 to TRBJ2-5; TRBD1 aligns across 7 bases. The CDR3 contains 14 residues. Germline CDR1 is SEHNR and CDR2 is FQNEAQ (reference sequence). Trimming took 0 bases from V and 5 from J; bases not matched to a gene: 3. Written as DNA, the CDR3 is TGTGCCAGCAGCTTAGCGAAACAGGGGGAGACCCAGTACTTC. Its protein is CASSLAKQGETQYF.

The V call is TRBV12-3 or TRBV12-4, the J call TRBJ2-1; D is possibly TRBD1 or TRBD2 (5 bases each). The germline V and J ends were trimmed by 1 base and 2 bases, with 9 bases remaining between them. There are 15 residues in the CDR3. The CDR3 DNA follows: TGTGCCAGCAGTTTAGTCCTGGGACCCTACAATGAGCAGTTCTTC. This gives the protein CASSLVLGPYNEQFF.

Regarding this clonotype: Its ends do not fully match the called genes, so a read error is possible. The chain uses TRBV5-1 and TRBJ1-1; the match to TRBD1 covers 8 bases. Germline V gives CDR1 SGHRS, CDR2 YFSETQ. This CDR3 region has 15 residues. Here the CDR3 DNA reads TGTGCCAGCTCACCACTCGGACAGGGAGGTACTGAAGCTTTCTTT. Its protein product is CASSPLGQGGTEAFF. The full variable domain, with the rest looked up from reference TRBV5-1 and TRBJ1-1, is KAGVTQTPRYLIKTRGQQVTLSCSPISGHRSVSWYQQTPGQGLQFLFEYFSETQRNKGNFPGRFSGRQFSNSRSEMNVSTLELGDSALYLCASSPLGQGGTEAFFGQGTRLTVV.

This clonotype was observed a handful of times. The chain recombines TRBV6-2 or TRBV6-3 with TRBJ2-1; 9 nucleotides match TRBD2. Germline values: CDR1 MNHEY, CDR2 SVGEGT. V shed 4 bases and J 0 bases; nucleotides not matched to a gene: 4. The CDR3 sequence is 16 residues long. CDR3 sequence: CASSFLAGTSYNEQFF. In nucleotides, the CDR3 is TGTGCCAGCAGTTTCCTAGCGGGAACCTCCTACAATGAGCAGTTCTTC.

The table lists this clonotype with many counts. V and J are TRBV4-2 and TRBJ2-1; TRBD2 matches at 8 bases. CDR1 is LGHNA, CDR2 YNFKEQ, per germline. The V gene end was trimmed by 2 bases and the J gene end by 7 bases; junction bases not matched to a gene: 16. The CDR3 spans 18 residues. CDR3 amino acids: CASSQYSPSGSSSNEQFF. CDR3 in DNA: TGTGCCAGCAGCCAATATAGCCCGAGCGGGAGTTCATCAAATGAGCAGTTCTTC.

CDR3 in amino acids: CSARGITGSSYNEQFF. Written as DNA, the CDR3 is TGCAGTGCTAGGGGAATTACAGGGAGCTCCTACAATGAGCAGTTCTTC. The chain joins TRBV20-1 to TRBJ2-1; the D gene is possibly TRBD1 (6 bases). Germline CDR1 is DFQATT and CDR2 is SNEGSKA (reference sequence). Trimming pared 3 bases from V and 0 bases from J, leaving 15 bases between. This CDR3 has 16 residues.

This clonotype was found a few times. This CDR3 reads CASRLTDHNEKLFF. CDR3 sequence (DNA): TGTGCCAGCAGGCTCACAGACCATAATGAAAAACTGTTTTTT. This rearrangement joins TRBV2 to TRBJ1-4; D is undetermined. The germline V gene has CDR1 SNHLY and CDR2 FYNNEI. V was shortened by 6 bases and J by 4 bases, with 12 bases between the two germline ends. This CDR3 has 14 amino acids.

The V gene is TRBV10-3, the J gene TRBJ2-7, with TRBD1 identical over 8 bases. The J call may be wrong; the DNA end is better matched by TRBJ2-5. Per germline, CDR1 ENHRY and CDR2 SYGVKD. The CDR3 has 15 amino acids. The CDR3 DNA reads as TGTGCCATCAGTGAGCTGACAGGGGCCTGGGAGACCCAGTACTTC. Amino acids: CAISELTGAWETQYF.

The CDR3 nucleotides read TGCAGTGCTAGAGCCTCAGGACTAGGCGGGGTTGAGCAGTACTTC. Amino acids: CSARASGLGGVEQYF. The genes are TRBV20-1 and TRBJ2-4; 7 positions match TRBD2. This CDR3 is built from 15 residues. V trimming: 1 base; J trimming: 13 bases; junction bases outside the gene matches: 16. CDR1 is DFQATT and CDR2 is SNEGSKA in the germline V gene (reference sequence).

The sample holds many counts of this clonotype. The gene calls are TRBV6-6 and TRBJ2-5, with D perhaps matching TRBD1 (5 bases). Germline V gene sequence: CDR1 MNHNY, CDR2 SVGAGI (reference sequence). Deletions cut 5 bases from V and 2 bases from J, with 12 bases between. The CDR3 is made up of 14 amino acids. CDR3 residues: CASSHPRAQETQYF. The DNA for the CDR3 is TGTGCCAGCAGTCACCCCAGGGCGCAAGAGACCCAGTACTTC.

This clonotype was picked up many times. This chain links TRBV20-1 with TRBJ2-7; 10 positions match TRBD1. The CDR3 is 15 amino acids. J was trimmed by 1 base and V by 3 bases; bases with no gene match: 6. In germline, CDR1 is DFQATT, CDR2 SNEGSKA (reference sequence). CDR3 sequence: CSASLRDRGSYEQYF. In nucleotides, the CDR3 is TGCAGTGCTAGTCTCCGGGACAGGGGATCCTACGAGCAGTACTTC.

CDR3 in amino acids: CASSQAGQGYTF. Written as DNA, the CDR3 is TGCGCCAGCAGCCAGGCAGGGCAGGGCTACACCTTC. This chain connects TRBV4-1 to TRBJ1-2, with a tentative D call TRBD1 (5 bases). Germline lookup yields CDR1 MGHRA and CDR2 YSYEKL. The CDR3 runs 12 residues. The V and J ends lost 3 bases and 8 bases respectively, with 10 bases between them.

This clonotype was seen a few times. The chain has TRBV20-1 and TRBJ2-3, with 8 bases lining up with TRBD2. The CDR3 covers 15 residues. Germline loops: CDR1 DFQATT, CDR2 SNEGSKA (reference sequence). With 3 bases clipped from V and 0 bases from J, the junction kept 5 bases outside the gene matches. The CDR3 DNA follows: TGCAGTGCTAGGGGCGGGGGGTCTAGCACAGATACGCAGTATTTT. Protein: CSARGGGSSTDTQYF.